One and the same sample provided the 9 T cell receptor beta chains below, sequenced in a study of breast tumors, draining lymph nodes, adjacent tissues. The lymph nodes were axillary draining lymph nodes from breast cancer patients. MiXCR, applied by TCRdb to the multiplex PCR reads, yields one record per CDR3 protein. The table has about 230,000 distinct CDR3 sequences, approximately 31% seen once. The sample taken for sequencing was axillary lymph node tissue. Receptors were obtained from a female donor with breast cancer. Some clones in this sample may be carry-over from other donors' samples.

The gene calls are TRBV7-3 and TRBJ1-2; possible D gene TRBD1, 6 bases. V shed 1 base and J shed 4 bases, with 13 bases lying between them. The CDR3 length is 15 residues. CDR1 and CDR2 (germline): SGHTA, FQGTGA. CDR3 loop: CASSLRAGDAYGYTF. The DNA for the CDR3 is TGTGCCAGCAGCTTAAGGGCAGGGGACGCCTATGGCTACACCTTC.

This rearrangement joins TRBV13 to TRBJ1-1; D might be TRBD1 (6 bases). Deletions cut 0 bases from V and 0 bases from J, with 8 bases between. This CDR3 contains 15 residues. Looked up from germline, CDR1 is PRHDT and CDR2 is FYEKMQ (reference sequence). The CDR3 bases are TGTGCCAGCAGCTTAGGGGGGGGCGTGAACACTGAAGCTTTCTTT. As protein: CASSLGGGVNTEAFF.

This clonotype occurred many times. This chain uses TRBV19 with TRBJ1-3; tentatively, D is TRBD1 (6 bases). The germline gives CDR1 LNHDA, CDR2 SQIVND (reference sequence). Trimming pared 4 bases from V and 1 base from J, leaving 17 bases between. CDR3 size: 17 residues. CDR3 amino acids: CASSTVARGPSGNTIYF. CDR3 sequence (DNA): TGTGCCAGTAGTACAGTCGCCAGGGGCCCGTCTGGAAACACCATATATTTT.

This clonotype appeared many times. This chain connects TRBV11-3 to TRBJ2-3, with 13 nucleotides matching TRBD2. Germline V CDR1 and CDR2: SGHNT, YENEEA. The ends lost 5 bases at V and 6 bases at J; junction bases unmatched: 5. The CDR3 totals 15 residues. CDR3 in DNA: TGTGCCAGCAGCCCGGGACTAGCGGGAACGGATACGCAGTATTTT. Translated, it gives CASSPGLAGTDTQYF.

The V gene is TRBV6-5, the J gene TRBJ2-2; D unresolved. Germline lookup yields CDR1 MNHEY and CDR2 SVGAGI. V dropped 0 bases and J dropped 7 bases, with 12 bases sitting between them. This CDR3 comprises 15 residues. The CDR3 DNA reads as TGTGCCAGCAGTTACTCCCGGGCTCTCATCGGGGAGCTGTTTTTT. Translation gives CASSYSRALIGELFF.

The table lists this clonotype with many counts. J is TRBJ2-7 and V is TRBV6-6; possible D gene TRBD1, 6 bases. This CDR3 spans 13 amino acids. The germline gives CDR1 MNHNY, CDR2 SVGAGI (reference sequence). Trimming shortened V by 7 bases and J by 6 bases, and 16 bases separated the two germline ends. CDR3 amino acids: CASKMTGGVEQYF. CDR3 DNA: TGTGCCAGCAAGATGACAGGAGGAGTCGAGCAGTACTTC.

This clonotype occurred many times. This rearrangement joins TRBV11-1 to TRBJ2-2; TRBD2 might be the D (5 bases). The germline V gene encodes CDR1 SGHAT and CDR2 FQDESV (reference sequence). V shed 2 bases and J shed 6 bases, with 10 bases lying between them. The CDR3 spans 14 residues. The CDR3 bases are TGTGCCAGCAGCTTATCGGGGATCGCCGGGGAGCTGTTTTTT. This translates into CASSLSGIAGELFF.

Details on this clonotype: Relative to the germline gene, one junction end is altered; a read error may explain this. V usage is TRBV5-1 and J usage is TRBJ2-6; weak D call: TRBD2 (7 bases). CDR1 and CDR2 from the germline V gene are SGHRS and YFSETQ. This CDR3 has 15 residues. The DNA of the CDR3 is TGCGCCAGCAGCCCCTACGGAGGGGGGGCCTACGTCCTGACTTTC. It translates to CASSPYGGGAYVLTF.

The chain links TRBV7-9 to TRBJ1-2; 7 bases are shared with TRBD1. V gave up 5 bases and J gave up 9 bases; unmatched junction bases: 12. This CDR3 is 14 amino acids long. Per the germline V gene, CDR1 is SEHNR and CDR2 is FQNEAQ (reference sequence). The CDR3 reads CASSADRQGSSYTF. CDR3 nucleotides: TGTGCCAGCAGCGCAGACAGACAGGGCAGCAGCTACACCTTC.